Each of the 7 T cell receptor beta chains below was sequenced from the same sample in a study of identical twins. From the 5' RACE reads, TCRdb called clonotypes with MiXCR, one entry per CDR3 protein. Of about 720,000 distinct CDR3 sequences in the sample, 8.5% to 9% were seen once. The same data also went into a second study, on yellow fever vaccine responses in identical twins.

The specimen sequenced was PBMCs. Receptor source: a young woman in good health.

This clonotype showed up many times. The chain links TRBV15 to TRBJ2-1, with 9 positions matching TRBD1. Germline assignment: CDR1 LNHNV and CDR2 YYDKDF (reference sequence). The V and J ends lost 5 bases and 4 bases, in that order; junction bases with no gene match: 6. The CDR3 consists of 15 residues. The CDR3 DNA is TGTGCCACCAGCTCAACAGGGGGCGCGTACAATGAGCAGTTCTTC. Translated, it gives CATSSTGGAYNEQFF.

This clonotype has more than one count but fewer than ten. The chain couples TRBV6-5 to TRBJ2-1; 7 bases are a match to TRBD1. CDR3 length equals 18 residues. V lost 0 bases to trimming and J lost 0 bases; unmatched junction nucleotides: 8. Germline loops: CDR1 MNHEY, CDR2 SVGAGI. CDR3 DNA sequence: TGTGCCAGCAGTTACTCGAGGGTAGGGGGCAGCTCCTACAATGAGCAGTTCTTC. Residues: CASSYSRVGGSSYNEQFF.

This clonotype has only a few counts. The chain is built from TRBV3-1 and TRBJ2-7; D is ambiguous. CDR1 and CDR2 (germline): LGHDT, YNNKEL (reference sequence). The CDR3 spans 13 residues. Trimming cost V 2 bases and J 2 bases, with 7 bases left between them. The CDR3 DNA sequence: TGTGCCAGCAGCCAATCCAATGCCTACGAGCAGTACTTC. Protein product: CASSQSNAYEQYF.

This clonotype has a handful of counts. CDR3 in amino acids: CSAIPSPAESLRTDTQYF. CDR3 nucleotides: TGCAGTGCTATACCTTCGCCCGCCGAATCTCTCCGCACAGATACGCAGTATTTT. This sequence joins TRBV20-1 and TRBJ2-3; D unclear. Between the trimmed V and J ends, which lost 4 bases and 1 base, there was a span of 24 bases. CDR1 is DFQATT, CDR2 SNEGSKA, per germline (reference sequence). This CDR3 is 18 amino acids long.

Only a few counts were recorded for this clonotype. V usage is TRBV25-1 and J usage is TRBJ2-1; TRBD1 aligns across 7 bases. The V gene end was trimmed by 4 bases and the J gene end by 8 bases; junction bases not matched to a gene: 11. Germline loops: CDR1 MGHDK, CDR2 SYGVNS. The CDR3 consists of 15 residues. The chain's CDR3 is CASSGTGRLFDEQFF. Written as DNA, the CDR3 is TGTGCCAGCAGTGGGACAGGTCGCCTCTTCGATGAGCAGTTCTTC.

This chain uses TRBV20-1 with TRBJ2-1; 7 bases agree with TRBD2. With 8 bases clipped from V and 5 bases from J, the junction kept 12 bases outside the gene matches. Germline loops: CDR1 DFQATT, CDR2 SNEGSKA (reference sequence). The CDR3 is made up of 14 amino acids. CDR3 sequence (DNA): TGCAGTCGCCTTAATACTAGCGATAACAATGAGCAGTTCTTC. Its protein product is CSRLNTSDNNEQFF.

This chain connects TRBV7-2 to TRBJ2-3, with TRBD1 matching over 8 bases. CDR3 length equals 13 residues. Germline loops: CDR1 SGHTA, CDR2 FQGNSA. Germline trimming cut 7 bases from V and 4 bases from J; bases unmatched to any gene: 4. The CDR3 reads CASTDRVPDTQYF. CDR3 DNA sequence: TGTGCCAGCACGGACAGGGTCCCAGATACGCAGTATTTT.